Listed here are 13 T cell receptor beta chains from one sample, sequenced in a study of CD8+CD57+ T cells in acquired aplastic anemia. The patients chosen for sequencing had shown expansion of CD8+CD57+ cells (detected by flow cytometry). Investigators profiled TCR beta VDJ and CDR3 from genomic DNA template. TCRdb used MiXCR to reprocess the reads, holding one entry per CDR3 protein. The sample yields some 150,000 distinct CDR3 sequences, roughly 48% seen once. Sequenced sample: sorted CD4+, CD8+, or CD8+CD57+ T cells (not recorded which) from PBMCs. These receptors were taken from a human donor with aplastic anemia.

This clonotype has just a few counts. J is TRBJ2-1 and V is TRBV12-3 or TRBV12-4; D is possibly TRBD1 (6 bases). The CDR3 contains 17 residues. V lost 2 bases and J lost 5, with 19 bases in between. In DNA, the CDR3 is TGTGCCAGCAGTTTAAAAATGACGGACAGAGATAACAATGAGCAGTTCTTC. It specifies CASSLKMTDRDNNEQFF.

This chain connects TRBV11-2 to TRBJ2-3; TRBD2 matches at 11 bases. Trimming removed 1 base from V and 0 bases from J; junction bases left unmatched: 9. Germline V gives CDR1 SGHAT, CDR2 FQNNGV. The CDR3 has 19 residues. This CDR3 reads CASSLVRLAGGGSTDTQYF. The CDR3 nucleotides are TGTGCCAGCAGCTTAGTTCGGCTAGCGGGGGGTGGGAGCACAGATACGCAGTATTTT.

This chain uses TRBV7-6 with TRBJ2-5, with D unclear. Trimming removed 0 bases from V and 2 bases from J, with 7 bases in between. The CDR3 covers 14 residues. CDR1 is SGHVS and CDR2 is FNYEAQ in the germline V gene. The CDR3 loop is CASSLAVGQETQYF. In nucleotides, the CDR3 is TGTGCCAGCAGCTTAGCCGTCGGTCAAGAGACCCAGTACTTC.

V is TRBV2 and J is TRBJ1-5; a weak D match, TRBD1 (6 bases). Trimming shortened V by 5 bases and J by 4 bases, and 15 bases separated the two germline ends. This CDR3 is 15 amino acids long. Germline CDR1 and CDR2: SNHLY and FYNNEI. The CDR3 bases are TGTGCCAGCAGTCTCGTGGGGACAATGAATCAGCCCCAGCATTTT. The encoded protein is CASSLVGTMNQPQHF.

The table lists this clonotype with a few counts. The genes are TRBV20-1 and TRBJ2-3; TRBD2 agrees at 7 bases. Germline V gives CDR1 DFQATT, CDR2 SNEGSKA (reference sequence). V lost 1 base and J lost 3; bases outside the gene matches: 13. The CDR3 runs to 17 residues. This chain's CDR3 is CSARGVATGGLTDTQYF. The DNA of the CDR3 is TGCAGTGCTAGAGGGGTAGCGACGGGGGGTCTGACAGATACGCAGTATTTT.

This clonotype was seen at least ten times. The chain combines TRBV19 with TRBJ1-5; D is uncertain. From germline, CDR1 is LNHDA and CDR2 SQIVND (reference sequence). CDR3 length equals 14 residues. Trimming stripped 0 bases from V and 3 bases from J, with 6 bases between. The CDR3 region is CASSIERTNQPQHF. The CDR3 DNA sequence: TGTGCCAGTAGTATAGAACGGACCAATCAGCCCCAGCATTTT.

This clonotype was counted once. The chain combines TRBV10-3 with TRBJ2-2; TRBD1 matches 8 bases. The trim removed 10 bases at V and 5 bases at J, leaving 6 bases unmatched. The CDR3 has 13 amino acids. The germline V gene has CDR1 ENHRY and CDR2 SYGVKD. In nucleotides, the CDR3 is TGTGCCACCCGACAGGGGAGTACCGGGGAGCTGTTTTTT. Amino acids: CATRQGSTGELFF.

This clonotype was counted many times. The genes are TRBV20-1 and TRBJ2-3, with 11 positions matching TRBD2. Germline trimming cut 6 bases from V and 6 bases from J; bases unmatched to any gene: 5. The germline CDR1 and CDR2 sequences are DFQATT and SNEGSKA (reference sequence). The CDR3 runs 13 residues. CDR3 sequence (DNA): TGCAGTGCCCTAGCGGGGGGAGGTGATACGCAGTATTTT. Translated, it gives CSALAGGGDTQYF.

With regard to this clonotype: It may be a read error: a sequence one base away is much more abundant. The chain couples TRBV10-3 to TRBJ2-7, with 9 bases lining up with TRBD1. The CDR3 runs 15 residues. V lost 10 bases to trimming and J lost 6 bases; unmatched junction nucleotides: 16. In germline, CDR1 is ENHRY, CDR2 SYGVKD. For the CDR3, the DNA is TGTGCCAGCGGAGTGCCGGGACAGGGTATGTCCGAGCAGTACTTC. Its protein is CASGVPGQGMSEQYF.

In its sample, this clonotype was seen many times. The V call is TRBV20-1, the J call TRBJ1-2, with a weak D call TRBD1 (5 bases). Trimming cost V 3 bases and J 6 bases, with 11 bases left between them. The CDR3 has 12 residues. Germline CDR1 and CDR2: DFQATT and SNEGSKA (reference sequence). CDR3 in DNA: TGCAGTGCTAGGGGACGGGGAGATGGCTACACCTTC. Encoded protein: CSARGRGDGYTF.

There are a few counts of this clonotype. The chain links TRBV3-1 to TRBJ1-3, with 7 nucleotides matching TRBD1. The junction had 3 bases not matched to a gene; V was cut back by 2 bases and J by 8 bases. CDR1 and CDR2 from the germline V gene are LGHDT and YNNKEL (reference sequence). This CDR3 spans 13 amino acids. The CDR3 is CASSQTGEDTIYF. CDR3 DNA sequence: TGTGCCAGCAGCCAAACAGGGGAGGACACCATATATTTT.

This sequence joins TRBV7-3 and TRBJ2-3; 11 bases line up with TRBD2. The trim removed 5 bases at V and 0 bases at J, leaving 4 bases unmatched. Germline values: CDR1 SGHTA, CDR2 FQGTGA. CDR3 length: 16 amino acids. For the CDR3, the DNA is TGTGCCAGCAGCCTCCGACTAGCGGGGAGCACAGATACGCAGTATTTT. Its protein is CASSLRLAGSTDTQYF.

The chain joins TRBV2 to TRBJ2-1; D is undetermined. There are 11 residues in the CDR3. From germline, CDR1 is SNHLY and CDR2 FYNNEI. The V and J ends lost 2 bases and 10 bases respectively, with 6 bases between them. The CDR3 loop reads CASSERIEQFF. CDR3 sequence (DNA): TGTGCCAGCAGTGAACGAATCGAGCAGTTCTTC.